This TCR beta chain was obtained from a study of long-term antiretroviral therapy in people with HIV. The assay, immunoSEQ v3.0, was run at survey level. Here immunoSEQ multiplex PCR was the method, and the copy in TCRdb shows in-frame clones only, minus some. The profile covers approximately 17,000 clones, with 80% appearing a single time and roughly 4.7% taken by the ten largest. General study points: Absence of data on ART adherence, viral resistance or therapy changes was noted. The data indicate that diversity increased after ART but remained below transplant donor controls.

Per the germline V gene, CDR1 is MNHNS and CDR2 is SASEGT. Trimming took 6 bases from V and 0 from J, leaving 15 bases between them. CDR3 length: 15 residues. For each donor, at least one pre-ART and at least two post-ART PBMC samples were available. Of note for this clone: Antigen specificity is unknown.

The receptor comes from a man aged 18 to 30 with HIV. The gene calls are TRBV6-1 and TRBJ2-7, with D tentatively TRBD2 (5 bases). The specimen was unsorted PBMCs, collected 0.1 years before starting antiretroviral therapy. Here the CDR3 DNA reads TGTGCCAGCAGCTTAGGACTGGGAAGCTCCTACGAGCAGTACTTC. Its protein product is CASSLGLGSSYEQYF.